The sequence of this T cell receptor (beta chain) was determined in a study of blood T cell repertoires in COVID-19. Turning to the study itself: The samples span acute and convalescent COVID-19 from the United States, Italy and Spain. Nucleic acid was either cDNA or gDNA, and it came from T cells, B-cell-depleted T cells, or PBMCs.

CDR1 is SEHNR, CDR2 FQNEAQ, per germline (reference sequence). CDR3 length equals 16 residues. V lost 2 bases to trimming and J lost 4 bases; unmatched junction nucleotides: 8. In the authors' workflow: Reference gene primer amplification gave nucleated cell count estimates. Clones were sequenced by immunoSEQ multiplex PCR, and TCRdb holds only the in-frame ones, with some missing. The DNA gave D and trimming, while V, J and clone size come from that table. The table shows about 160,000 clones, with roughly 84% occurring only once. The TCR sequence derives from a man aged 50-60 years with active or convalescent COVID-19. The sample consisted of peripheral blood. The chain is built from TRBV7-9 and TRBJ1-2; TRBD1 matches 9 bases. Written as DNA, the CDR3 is TGTGCCAGCAGCTTATATTCAACAGGGGGCTTCTATGGCTACACCTTC. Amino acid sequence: CASSLYSTGGFYGYTF.